What follows are 7 T cell receptor beta chains derived from one specimen sequenced in a study of cytomegalovirus exposure and HLA in healthy donors (dated by TCRdb to the late 2010s). Library preparation was by the immunoSEQ multiplex PCR assay. TCRdb took over this immuneACCESS table, retaining in-frame rearrangements with V and J assigned. Such tables are incomplete; in checked studies, under half of the missing clones stem from an unresolved V gene, and the remainder is unexplained. The sample table shows approximately 230,000 clones, and roughly 84% are seen once. The top ten clones comprise about 12% of the sample. Sample: PBMCs. These TCRs come from a man younger than 35 in good health and CMV-seropositive.

The V call is TRBV5-6, the J call TRBJ2-2; 9 nucleotides line up with TRBD2. Trimming cost V 1 base and J 7 bases; bases outside gene matches: 8. This CDR3 has 16 residues. The germline gives CDR1 SGHDT, CDR2 YYEEEE. CDR3 sequence (DNA): TGTGCCAGCAGCTTGCGTCTTTGGACTAGCGACGGGGAGCTGTTTTTT. This codes for CASSLRLWTSDGELFF. Full variable domain (outside the CDR3, taken from reference TRBV5-6 and TRBJ2-2): DAGVTQSPTHLIKTRGQQVTLRCSPKSGHDTVSWYQQALGQGPQFIFQYYEEEERQRGNFPDRFSGHQFPNYSSELNVNALLLGDSALYLCASSLRLWTSDGELFFGEGSRLTVL.

Of note for this clone: This same CDR3 is encoded by further DNA sequences in the sample. The chain combines TRBV7-6 with TRBJ1-1, with a weak D call TRBD1 (5 bases). Trimming stripped 0 bases from V and 2 bases from J, with 7 bases between. The CDR3 loop spans 14 amino acids. The germline CDR1 and CDR2 sequences are SGHVS and FNYEAQ. The CDR3 DNA reads TGTGCCAGCAGCTTAGCCGGGGGAAACACTGAAGCTTTCTTT. This translates into CASSLAGGNTEAFF. The full variable domain, completed using reference TRBV7-6 and TRBJ1-1, is GAGVSQSPRYKVTKRGQDVALRCDPISGHVSLYWYRQALGQGPEFLTYFNYEAQQDKSGLPNDRFSAERPEGSISTLTIQRTEQRDSAMYRCASSLAGGNTEAFFGQGTRLTVV.

The CDR3 region has the DNA TGTGCCAGCAGGGGGAACACTGAAGCTTTCTTT. The encoded protein is CASRGNTEAFF. The chain employs TRBV6-5 and TRBJ1-1; D ambiguous. This CDR3 contains 11 residues. V was pared by 6 bases and J by 1 base, with 3 bases between. Germline CDR1 reads MNHEY; CDR2 reads SVGAGI.

The chain has TRBV7-9 and TRBJ2-3; 10 bases fit TRBD2. With V trimmed by 5 bases and J by 0 bases, 2 bases remained unmatched. The CDR3 runs 15 residues. Germline V gene lookup returns CDR1 SEHNR and CDR2 FQNEAQ (reference sequence). This CDR3 is CASSRTSGSTDTQYF. The CDR3 DNA is TGTGCCAGCAGCCGGACTAGCGGTAGCACAGATACGCAGTATTTT.

The sample holds one count of this clone. This chain connects TRBV27 to TRBJ2-1; 8 positions agree with TRBD2. J was trimmed by 4 bases and V by 4 bases; bases with no gene match: 6. The germline CDR1 and CDR2 sequences are MNHEY and SMNVEV (reference sequence). The CDR3 is 15 residues long. The CDR3 loop is CASSSTSVVYNEQFF. The DNA of the CDR3 is TGTGCCAGCAGTTCGACTAGCGTAGTATACAATGAGCAGTTCTTC.

The V call is TRBV11-2, the J call TRBJ1-1; 7 bases are a match to TRBD1. This CDR3 has 14 amino acids. CDR1 SGHAT and CDR2 FQNNGV come from the germline V gene. V lost 3 bases, J lost 4 bases, and 5 bases stayed unmatched. The CDR3 nucleotides are TGTGCCAGCAGCTTTCCAGGGGGAATCACTGAAGCTTTCTTT. This codes for CASSFPGGITEAFF. Filled out from reference TRBV11-2 and TRBJ1-1, the complete variable domain reads EAGVAQSPRYKIIEKRQSVAFWCNPISGHATLYWYQQILGQGPKLLIQFQNNGVVDDSQLPKDRFSAERLKGVDSTLKIQPAKLEDSAVYLCASSFPGGITEAFFGQGTRLTVV.

This sequence joins TRBV27 and TRBJ1-5; TRBD1 matches at 9 bases. V lost 5 bases to trimming and J lost 7 bases; unmatched junction nucleotides: 18. This CDR3 spans 18 amino acids. Germline V CDR1 and CDR2: MNHEY, SMNVEV (reference sequence). CDR3 sequence: CASSLTGGLPHTAQPQHF. The CDR3 DNA follows: TGTGCCAGCAGTCTTACAGGGGGCTTGCCACACACAGCACAGCCCCAGCATTTT.